This passage covers 32 T cell receptor beta chains from one sample sequenced in a study of T cells after yellow fever vaccination. TCRdb ran MiXCR on the 5' RACE reads and lists one entry per CDR3 protein. The sample holds about 210,000 distinct CDR3 sequences, approximately 3% seen once. Sequenced material: CD4+ T cells sorted from PBMCs, taken 10 days after the yellow fever booster vaccination. These receptors originate from a man aged 18 to 29 who received the YFV17D yellow fever vaccine.

This clonotype was picked up a small number of times. This rearrangement joins TRBV7-2 to TRBJ2-5; D gene unclear. CDR3 length equals 13 residues. V was shortened by 1 base and J by 4 bases, with 7 bases between the two germline ends. From germline, CDR1 is SGHTA and CDR2 FQGNSA. CDR3 sequence (DNA): TGTGCCAGCAGCTTAGACTTTTCAGAGACCCAGTACTTC. It translates to CASSLDFSETQYF.

The rearrangement uses TRBV12-3 or TRBV12-4 and TRBJ2-5; D possibly corresponds to TRBD2 (5 bases). CDR3 size: 13 residues. The V end was cut by 8 bases, the J end by 2 bases, with 12 bases between. The CDR3 here is CASGSRRQETQYF. The CDR3 nucleotides are TGTGCCAGCGGAAGTAGGAGGCAAGAGACCCAGTACTTC.

The chain has TRBV14 and TRBJ1-2; D is unresolved. Trimming cost V 4 bases and J 4 bases, with 7 bases left between them. The CDR3 loop spans 12 amino acids. The germline V gene encodes CDR1 SGHDN and CDR2 FVKESK. Here the CDR3 DNA reads TGTGCCAGCAGCCGGAACGTCTATGGCTACACCTTC. It codes for CASSRNVYGYTF. The full variable domain, with the rest looked up from reference TRBV14 and TRBJ1-2, is EAGVTQFPSHSVIEKGQTVTLRCDPISGHDNLYWYRRVMGKEIKFLLHFVKESKQDESGMPNNRFLAERTGGTYSTLKVQPAELEDSGVYFCASSRNVYGYTFGSGTRLTVV.

This clonotype was seen more than once but under ten times. The chain uses TRBV6-5 and TRBJ1-1; D uncertain. V was trimmed by 5 bases and J by 0 bases, leaving 7 bases between them. The V gene's germline CDR1 is MNHEY and CDR2 SVGAGI. The CDR3 is made up of 13 amino acids. CDR3 nucleotides: TGTGCCAGCAGTCCCGTAGTGAACACTGAAGCTTTCTTT. This encodes CASSPVVNTEAFF.

The rearrangement links TRBV28 to TRBJ1-1; D unresolved. Trimming pared 5 bases from V and 5 bases from J, leaving 12 bases between. In germline, CDR1 is MDHEN, CDR2 SYDVKM. The CDR3 contains 13 residues. The CDR3 sequence is CASSTPGGTEAFF. The DNA for the CDR3 is TGTGCCAGCAGTACCCCCGGCGGGACTGAAGCTTTCTTT.

This clonotype was seen many times. This chain connects TRBV6-2 or TRBV6-3 to TRBJ1-2, with D hard to call. Looked up from germline, CDR1 is MNHEY and CDR2 is SVGEGT. This CDR3 spans 14 amino acids. V lost 6 bases, J lost 3 bases, and 14 bases lay in between. CDR3 sequence reads: CASSHFGQDYGYTF. DNA for the CDR3: TGTGCCAGCAGCCACTTCGGGCAGGACTATGGCTACACCTTC.

As concerns this clonotype: A much more abundant neighbour one base away suggests this may be a read error. This chain uses TRBV11-1 with TRBJ1-5; possibly TRBD1 for D (5 bases). The V end lost 5 bases, the J end lost 7 bases, and 12 bases lay between the germline ends. Germline loops: CDR1 SGHAT, CDR2 FQDESV (reference sequence). The CDR3 contains 13 residues. The CDR3 DNA sequence: TGTGCCAGCAGCGGGGGGGTAGGCCAGCCCCAGCATTTT. Encoded protein: CASSGGVGQPQHF.

This clonotype was seen more than once but under ten times. The V and J genes are TRBV12-3 or TRBV12-4 and TRBJ1-4, with 10 bases lining up with TRBD1. The CDR3 covers 14 residues. J lost 5 bases, V lost 7 bases, and 4 bases had no gene match. The CDR3 region has the DNA TGTGCCAGCACCCCGGGACAGGGGAATGAAAAACTGTTTTTT. This gives the protein CASTPGQGNEKLFF.

The genes are TRBV20-1 and TRBJ2-1, with 11 positions matching TRBD2. The CDR3 contains 15 residues. Germline trimming cut 8 bases from V and 4 bases from J; bases unmatched to any gene: 10. Germline lookup yields CDR1 DFQATT and CDR2 SNEGSKA (reference sequence). CDR3: CSTIAGGPGYNEQFF. CDR3 DNA: TGCAGTACGATAGCGGGGGGGCCTGGGTACAATGAGCAGTTCTTC.

This clonotype was found a few times. The V call is TRBV19, the J call TRBJ1-1; D unresolved. Germline loops: CDR1 LNHDA, CDR2 SQIVND (reference sequence). V lost 3 bases and J lost 0, with 11 bases in between. The CDR3 is made up of 15 amino acids. Written as DNA, the CDR3 is TGTGCCAGTAGTATGTTCGGTCTGATGAACACTGAAGCTTTCTTT. It yields the protein CASSMFGLMNTEAFF.

This clonotype was counted only a few times. This chain links TRBV20-1 with TRBJ2-4, with 7 bases identical to TRBD2. This CDR3 spans 12 amino acids. Unmatched junction bases numbered 9, after V lost 1 base and J lost 15 bases. Germline CDR1 is DFQATT and CDR2 is SNEGSKA (reference sequence). DNA for the CDR3: TGCAGTGCTAGAGGGGAGGTCGGGGGGACGTACTTC. Translated: CSARGEVGGTYF.

V and J are TRBV5-4 and TRBJ1-1; D may be TRBD1 (6 bases). Per germline, CDR1 SGHNT and CDR2 YYREEE (reference sequence). With 3 bases removed from V and 3 bases from J, the gap between germline ends came to 12 bases. The length of the CDR3 is 14 residues. The CDR3 region has the DNA TGTGCCAGCAGCTCGGAGGGGGTCTACACTGAAGCTTTCTTT. It codes for CASSSEGVYTEAFF.

This clonotype was counted at least ten times. The rearrangement uses TRBV7-2 and TRBJ1-1; D is ambiguous. Trimming removed 1 base at V and 0 bases at J, with 9 bases between. Germline CDR1 SGHTA, CDR2 FQGNSA. There are 15 residues in the CDR3. CDR3 amino acids: CASSLVWQVNTEAFF. The CDR3 DNA reads TGTGCCAGCAGCTTAGTGTGGCAGGTGAACACTGAAGCTTTCTTT.

This sequence joins TRBV5-4 and TRBJ2-3, with D possibly matching TRBD2 (6 bases). Germline V gene sequence: CDR1 SGHNT, CDR2 YYREEE (reference sequence). Trimming left V 3 bases short and J 5 bases short, with 16 bases between. CDR3 length: 15 amino acids. CDR3 DNA: TGTGCCAGCAGCTCCCAGGGAGGCCCTTTAGATACGCAGTATTTT. This encodes CASSSQGGPLDTQYF.

This chain links TRBV5-4 with TRBJ2-3; 9 bases are a match to TRBD2. There are 15 residues in the CDR3. Per the germline V gene, CDR1 is SGHNT and CDR2 is YYREEE (reference sequence). The junction had 2 bases not matched to a gene; V was cut back by 0 bases and J by 3 bases. The CDR3 spells CASSLETSGTDTQYF. In DNA form, the CDR3 reads TGTGCCAGCAGCTTGGAAACTAGCGGGACAGATACGCAGTATTTT.

This clonotype was observed at least ten times. This chain connects TRBV29-1 to TRBJ2-1, with 7 bases aligning to TRBD1. The V segment lost 0 bases and the J segment 4 bases; nucleotides outside the gene matches: 0. Germline loops: CDR1 SQVTM, CDR2 ANQGSEA. CDR3 size: 13 residues. The CDR3 DNA sequence: TGCAGCGTTGAAGAGGGACAGTACAATGAGCAGTTCTTC. This gives the protein CSVEEGQYNEQFF.

This clonotype was detected many times. The chain combines TRBV5-1 with TRBJ2-7; TRBD1 matches at 8 bases. The J segment lost 3 bases and the V segment lost 4 bases, leaving 0 bases of the junction unmatched. CDR3 size: 12 residues. The germline V gene encodes CDR1 SGHRS and CDR2 YFSETQ. The CDR3 is CASSGTGYEQYV. The CDR3 DNA is TGCGCCAGCAGCGGGACAGGCTACGAGCAGTACGTC.

This clonotype was counted at least ten times. The chain has TRBV5-1 and TRBJ1-3; D is unclear. V shed 2 bases and J shed 0 bases, with 6 bases lying between them. Per the germline V gene, CDR1 is SGHRS and CDR2 is YFSETQ. The CDR3 loop spans 14 amino acids. CDR3 protein: CASSFGTSGNTIYF. The CDR3 nucleotides read TGCGCCAGCAGCTTCGGCACCTCTGGAAACACCATATATTTT. The full variable domain, with the rest looked up from reference TRBV5-1 and TRBJ1-3, is KAGVTQTPRYLIKTRGQQVTLSCSPISGHRSVSWYQQTPGQGLQFLFEYFSETQRNKGNFPGRFSGRQFSNSRSEMNVSTLELGDSALYLCASSFGTSGNTIYFGEGSWLTVV.

This clonotype has ten or more counts. V and J are TRBV5-1 and TRBJ1-2; 7 nucleotides line up with TRBD1. With 4 bases clipped from V and 3 bases from J, the junction kept 3 bases outside the gene matches. The CDR3 sequence is 13 residues long. Germline values: CDR1 SGHRS, CDR2 YFSETQ. The chain's CDR3 is CASSKGQHYGYTF. The CDR3 DNA follows: TGCGCCAGCAGCAAGGGACAGCACTATGGCTACACCTTC.

The chain combines TRBV7-9 with TRBJ1-5; D remains unclear. The V end lost 2 bases, the J end lost 4 bases, and 9 bases lay between the germline ends. The CDR3 length is 14 residues. From germline, CDR1 is SEHNR and CDR2 FQNEAQ (reference sequence). This chain's CDR3 is CASSLQSGNQPQHF. In DNA form, the CDR3 reads TGTGCCAGCAGCTTACAGTCCGGGAATCAGCCCCAGCATTTT. Variable domain in full (rest from reference TRBV7-9 and TRBJ1-5): DTGVSQNPRHKITKRGQNVTFRCDPISEHNRLYWYRQTLGQGPEFLTYFQNEAQLEKSRLLSDRFSAERPKGSFSTLEIQRTEQGDSAMYLCASSLQSGNQPQHFGDGTRLSIL.

The sample holds many counts of this clonotype. The rearrangement uses TRBV5-1 and TRBJ2-2; 7 nucleotides line up with TRBD2. The V and J ends lost 0 bases and 4 bases, in that order; junction bases with no gene match: 6. CDR1 is SGHRS, CDR2 YFSETQ, per germline. The CDR3 contains 16 residues. For the CDR3, the DNA is TGCGCCAGCAGCTTGGGATCGGGGGGTCTCACCGGGGAGCTGTTTTTT. Translated: CASSLGSGGLTGELFF. Drawing the rest from reference TRBV5-1 and TRBJ2-2, the complete variable domain is KAGVTQTPRYLIKTRGQQVTLSCSPISGHRSVSWYQQTPGQGLQFLFEYFSETQRNKGNFPGRFSGRQFSNSRSEMNVSTLELGDSALYLCASSLGSGGLTGELFFGEGSRLTVL.

This clonotype came up many times. The rearrangement links TRBV7-3 to TRBJ2-5; 9 bases fit TRBD2. J gave up 5 bases and V 6 bases, and 10 bases lay outside the gene matches. Germline V gene lookup returns CDR1 SGHTA and CDR2 FQGTGA. The CDR3 extends over 15 amino acids. The CDR3 nucleotides are TGTGCCAGCAGTTTGGCGGGGGGGCCTATTGAGACCCAGTACTTC. Protein: CASSLAGGPIETQYF.

This clonotype was recorded a few times. J is TRBJ1-4 and V is TRBV6-5; D might be TRBD1 (5 bases). The CDR3 covers 13 residues. Germline-derived CDR1 and CDR2 are MNHEY and SVGAGI. Trimming cost V 9 bases and J 5 bases, with 13 bases left between them. This CDR3 reads CASRDGWNEKLFF. Here the CDR3 DNA reads TGTGCCAGTAGGGACGGCTGGAATGAAAAACTGTTTTTT.

This clonotype was seen a few times. The V call is TRBV19, the J call TRBJ1-2; perhaps TRBD1 as D (5 bases). Germline loops: CDR1 LNHDA, CDR2 SQIVND (reference sequence). The CDR3 sequence is 16 residues long. Trimming shortened V by 6 bases and J by 2 bases, and 19 bases separated the two germline ends. The DNA of the CDR3 is TGTGCCAGTAGACTCCTGGGGGGAGCACCGAACTATGGCTACACCTTC. Translation gives CASRLLGGAPNYGYTF. The full variable domain, with the rest looked up from reference TRBV19 and TRBJ1-2, is DGGITQSPKYLFRKEGQNVTLSCEQNLNHDAMYWYRQDPGQGLRLIYYSQIVNDFQKGDIAEGYSVSREKKESFPLTVTSAQKNPTAFYLCASRLLGGAPNYGYTFGSGTRLTVV.

This clonotype showed up just a few times. V gene TRBV3-1 combines with J gene TRBJ2-1; 9 bases line up with TRBD2. Germline V gene data show CDR1 as LGHDT and CDR2 as YNNKEL (reference sequence). V gave up 3 bases and J gave up 8 bases; unmatched junction bases: 11. The length of the CDR3 is 16 residues. The CDR3 DNA is TGTGCCAGCAGCCATAGTATCCAGCGGGGGGCGTATGAGCAGTTCTTC. Amino acids: CASSHSIQRGAYEQFF.

This clonotype has more than one count but fewer than ten. This sequence joins TRBV5-1 and TRBJ2-2, with a possible D match to TRBD2 (5 bases). Germline V CDR1 and CDR2: SGHRS, YFSETQ. This CDR3 has 15 residues. The V and J ends lost 2 bases and 3 bases respectively, with 11 bases between them. In nucleotides, the CDR3 is TGCGCCAGCAGCTTAGAACTAGGTGACACCGGGGAGCTGTTTTTT. It is translated as CASSLELGDTGELFF.

This clonotype was counted many times. The gene calls are TRBV5-1 and TRBJ1-4; D call uncertain. Trimming left V 7 bases short and J 8 bases short, with 15 bases between. The V gene's germline CDR1 is SGHRS and CDR2 YFSETQ. The CDR3 has 13 amino acids. CDR3 DNA: TGCGCCAGCGCGGTTGGGAGGACCGAAAAACTGTTTTTT. This codes for CASAVGRTEKLFF.

This chain connects TRBV5-1 to TRBJ2-5, with 13 bases matching TRBD2. This CDR3 spans 16 amino acids. In germline, CDR1 is SGHRS, CDR2 YFSETQ. After removal of 8 bases from V and 3 bases from J, the junction contained 10 bases not matched to a gene. The CDR3 DNA sequence: TGCGCCAGTAAGACTAGCGGGGGGCACAGGGAAGAGACCCAGTACTTC. Amino acids: CASKTSGGHREETQYF.

CDR3 nucleotide sequence: TGTGCCAGCAGTCCTTCCCGGACAGGGGGCGACCAGTTCTTC. Its protein product is CASSPSRTGGDQFF. The genes are TRBV6-6 and TRBJ2-1, with 11 bases fitting TRBD1. The germline V gene has CDR1 MNHNY and CDR2 SVGAGI (reference sequence). The CDR3 has 14 residues. J was trimmed by 13 bases and V by 5 bases; bases with no gene match: 10.

At least ten counts were recorded for this clonotype. Written as DNA, the CDR3 is TGTGCCATACACAGGGAAGGAGATTCACCCCTCCACTTT. Translating gives CAIHREGDSPLHF. V is TRBV5-8 and J is TRBJ1-6; TRBD1 is a possible D gene (6 bases). CDR3 length: 13 residues. V dropped 9 bases and J dropped 8 bases, with 15 bases sitting between them. Germline CDR1 reads SGHTS; CDR2 reads YDEGEE.

The rearrangement joins TRBV20-1 to TRBJ2-7; tentative D call: TRBD1 (6 bases). V shed 3 bases and J shed 7 bases, with 16 bases lying between them. CDR1 is DFQATT and CDR2 is SNEGSKA in the germline V gene (reference sequence). The CDR3 covers 13 residues. CDR3 sequence (DNA): TGCAGTGCTAGTACCGTCAGGGGCGGTGAGCAGTACTTC. Translation: CSASTVRGGEQYF.

At least ten counts were recorded for this clonotype. The chain's CDR3 is CASSQVQGSSYEQYF. The CDR3 DNA reads TGTGCCAGCAGCCAAGTCCAGGGGAGCTCCTACGAGCAGTACTTC. The chain links TRBV3-1 to TRBJ2-7; D might be TRBD1 (6 bases). CDR1 and CDR2 from the germline V gene are LGHDT and YNNKEL (reference sequence). Trimming shortened V by 1 base and J by 0 bases, and 10 bases separated the two germline ends. CDR3 length: 15 residues.